Detailed here is one TCR beta chain. These data belong to a study of CD8+ T cells in alopecia areata. CDR1 SEHNR and CDR2 FQNEAQ come from the germline V gene (reference sequence). The CDR3 runs 14 residues. V dropped 11 bases and J dropped 4 bases, with 15 bases sitting between them. Following extraction, RNA underwent reverse transcription to cDNA, which served as the sequencing template. TCRdb keeps only in-frame clones here, not all; method: immunoSEQ multiplex PCR. The data contain under 150,000 clones, about four fifths of them singletons. Treatment in this sample: oral pan-JAK inhibitor, 5-10 mg twice daily.

V usage is TRBV7-9 and J usage is TRBJ2-6; maybe TRBD2 (5 bases). The starting material was CD8+ T cells sorted from blood, obtained at week 4, from a patient treated with tofacitinib. The clonotype comes from a human donor with alopecia areata. This CDR3 reads CAVEPGSGANVLTF. The CDR3 DNA reads TGTGCCGTGGAGCCGGGGTCCGGGGCCAACGTCCTGACTTTC.